What follows are 8 T cell receptor beta chains derived from one specimen sequenced in a study of blood T cell repertoires in COVID-19. Produced via immunoSEQ multiplex PCR; TCRdb's table is partial and in-frame only. The sample includes about 200,000 clones, about 84% of them seen just once. Sequencing was carried out using PBMCs or T cells enriched from blood (not recorded which). These receptors were collected from a man aged 35-49 years with acute COVID-19.

This chain joins TRBV4-2 and TRBJ1-3; D unclear. This CDR3 has 16 amino acids. CDR1 is LGHNA, CDR2 YNFKEQ, per germline. Trimming shortened V by 1 base and J by 0 bases, and 10 bases separated the two germline ends. The CDR3 DNA reads as TGTGCCAGCAGCCAAGTAGCCGGCATCTCTGGAAACACCATATATTTT. Its translation is CASSQVAGISGNTIYF.

V and J are TRBV19 and TRBJ1-1; D gene unclear. The CDR3 length is 15 residues. Germline V gene lookup returns CDR1 LNHDA and CDR2 SQIVND (reference sequence). Trimming left V 6 bases short and J 3 bases short, with 17 bases between. The chain's CDR3 is CASSERRMGDTEAFF. The CDR3 bases are TGTGCCAGTAGCGAGCGAAGGATGGGTGACACTGAAGCTTTCTTT.

The chain joins TRBV28 to TRBJ2-2; TRBD2 matches at 7 bases. The CDR3 spans 16 residues. Germline CDR1 MDHEN, CDR2 SYDVKM. With V trimmed by 5 bases and J by 4 bases, 10 bases remained unmatched. The CDR3 loop reads CASSGGGQVGTGELFF. The CDR3 DNA reads TGTGCCAGCAGTGGGGGAGGGCAGGTGGGCACCGGGGAGCTGTTTTTT. The whole variable domain, remainder taken from reference TRBV28 and TRBJ2-2, is DVKVTQSSRYLVKRTGEKVFLECVQDMDHENMFWYRQDPGLGLRLIYFSYDVKMKEKGDIPEGYSVSREKKERFSLILESASTNQTSMYLCASSGGGQVGTGELFFGEGSRLTVL.

The chain recombines TRBV19 with TRBJ1-2; no clear D gene. Trimming took 9 bases from V and 5 from J, leaving 13 bases between them. Germline lookup yields CDR1 LNHDA and CDR2 SQIVND (reference sequence). CDR3 length: 12 residues. The CDR3 sequence: CASLQPGYGYTF. Written as DNA, the CDR3 is TGTGCCAGCCTCCAGCCAGGTTATGGCTACACCTTC.

The chain carries TRBV27 and TRBJ2-7, with D possibly matching TRBD1 (5 bases). V lost 5 bases and J lost 1, with 18 bases in between. This CDR3 region has 16 residues. CDR1 MNHEY and CDR2 SMNVEV come from the germline V gene (reference sequence). CDR3 sequence: CASSPLDSESSYEQYF. The CDR3 nucleotides are TGTGCCAGCAGTCCCTTAGACAGCGAGTCTTCCTACGAGCAGTACTTC.

In nucleotides, the CDR3 is TGTGCCATCAGTGAGCGAAGTCGGGGGGAAGATACGCAGTATTTT. Its translation is CAISERSRGEDTQYF. The chain is built from TRBV10-3 and TRBJ2-3; the match to TRBD2 covers 7 bases. The CDR3 covers 15 residues. CDR1 and CDR2 from the germline V gene are ENHRY and SYGVKD. V trimming: 2 bases; J trimming: 5 bases; junction bases outside the gene matches: 7.

This clone was counted once. CDR3 nucleotides: TGTGCCAGCAGCCAAGCCTTTCCGAGCTCCTACGAGCAGTACTTC. Its protein is CASSQAFPSSYEQYF. The V call is TRBV4-2, the J call TRBJ2-7, with D unclear. V lost 1 base and J lost 0, with 10 bases in between. In germline, CDR1 is LGHNA, CDR2 YNFKEQ. This CDR3 has 15 residues.

The rearrangement joins TRBV30 to TRBJ2-7, with D perhaps TRBD2 (6 bases). Germline V gene data show CDR1 as GTSNPN and CDR2 as SVGIG (reference sequence). This CDR3 is 14 amino acids long. In DNA, the CDR3 is TGTGCTTATGGTGAGGGCGGGACCCTCTACGAGCAGTACTTC. It translates to CAYGEGGTLYEQYF.